This T cell receptor (beta chain) was recovered during a study of blood T cells in healthy people across ages. The CDR3 spans 16 residues. J lost 0 bases, V lost 4 bases, and 9 bases had no gene match. Per germline, CDR1 LGHNA and CDR2 YNFKEQ. With each sample, at least 6 micrograms of total RNA were extracted. Through a sample-barcoded 5' primer and a J-beta primer mix, a second PCR was run for roughly 6 to 12 cycles. A single record per CDR3 protein comes from TCRdb applying MiXCR to the 5' RACE reads. The table includes about 1,800,000 distinct CDR3 sequences, 28% detected once. The chain combines TRBV4-2 with TRBJ2-7, with 7 bases identical to TRBD2. The sequence came from a woman younger than 45 in good health. Specimen: blood. CDR3 residues: CASSRRWRESSYEQYF. As DNA, the CDR3 is TGTGCCAGCAGCCGGCGATGGCGGGAGAGCTCCTACGAGCAGTACTTC.